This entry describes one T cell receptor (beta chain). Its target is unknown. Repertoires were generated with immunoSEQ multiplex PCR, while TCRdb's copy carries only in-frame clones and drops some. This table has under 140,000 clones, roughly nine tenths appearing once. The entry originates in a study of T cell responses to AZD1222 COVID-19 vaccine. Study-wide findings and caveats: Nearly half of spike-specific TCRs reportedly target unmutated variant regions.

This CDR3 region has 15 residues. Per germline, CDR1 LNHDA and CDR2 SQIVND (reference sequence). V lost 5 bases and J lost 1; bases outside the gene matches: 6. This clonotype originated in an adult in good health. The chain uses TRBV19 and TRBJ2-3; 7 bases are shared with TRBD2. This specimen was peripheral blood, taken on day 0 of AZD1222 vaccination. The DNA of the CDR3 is TGTGCCAGTAGTTCCCGGGACTACCGCACAGATACGCAGTATTTT. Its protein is CASSSRDYRTDTQYF.